Included here is one TCR beta chain sequence, with context. Per germline, CDR1 SGHRS and CDR2 YFSETQ. The ends were cut back, 0 bases at V and 5 bases at J, with 12 bases in the middle. This CDR3 region has 15 residues. Profiling relied on immunoSEQ multiplex PCR, and the TCRdb table lists in-frame clones only, not all of them. The sample yields some 1 million clones, about three quarters seen once. Caucasian adults residing in Nashville, Tennessee made up all the donors. The data are from a study of shared clonotypes between healthy human individuals. Sequenced: memory CD4+ T cells sorted from blood. Subset in this sample: CD45RA-negative fraction. The source of this sequence is a man between 18 and 29 years old in good health. The chain is built from TRBV5-1 and TRBJ1-5; possible D gene TRBD1, 6 bases. The CDR3 sequence is CASSLDGGLYQPQHF. DNA for the CDR3: TGCGCCAGCAGCTTGGATGGGGGGCTATATCAGCCCCAGCATTTT.